This entry is about one T cell receptor beta chain. The Seattle patients, enrolled during active infection, were followed longitudinally. These data originate in a study of blood T cell repertoires in COVID-19. In the study overall: PBMCs, B-cell-depleted T cells, or T cells provided the cDNA or gDNA that made up the material.

The J segment lost 7 bases and the V segment lost 1 base, leaving 4 bases of the junction unmatched. The V gene's germline CDR1 is LGHNA and CDR2 YNFKEQ. This CDR3 region has 15 residues. In the authors' workflow: Amplification of reference gene primers provided the estimated nucleated cell counts. The repertoire was sequenced with immunoSEQ multiplex PCR; TCRdb's copy has only in-frame clones and lacks some. V and J calls and clone size are as listed in that table; D and trimming were resolved from the DNA. The sample has 230,000 or so clones, 80% to 90% seen once. Specimen: peripheral blood. The source is a woman of 80 years or more with COVID-19, enrolled during active disease. The chain links TRBV4-2 to TRBJ2-7, with 13 bases matching TRBD2. The CDR3 DNA follows: TGTGCCAGCAGCCAAGTACTAGCGGGAGGGGTAGAGCAGTACTTC. Protein sequence: CASSQVLAGGVEQYF.